The 10 T cell receptor beta chains in this list originate from one sample, sequenced in a study of blood T cell repertoires in COVID-19. Repertoires were generated with immunoSEQ multiplex PCR, while TCRdb's copy carries only in-frame clones and drops some. The sample holds 100,000 or so clones, roughly 82% seen once. The sample taken for sequencing was peripheral blood. These TCRs come from a man aged 65 to 79 with active or convalescent COVID-19.

This chain links TRBV11-3 with TRBJ1-1; no reliable D call. This CDR3 contains 15 residues. CDR1 SGHNT and CDR2 YENEEA come from the germline V gene. Trimming pared 3 bases from V and 0 bases from J, leaving 11 bases between. This chain's CDR3 is CASSLGGFMNTEAFF. The CDR3 bases are TGTGCCAGCAGCTTGGGAGGTTTCATGAACACTGAAGCTTTCTTT.

This chain connects TRBV7-6 to TRBJ2-1, with 10 bases aligning to TRBD2. Unmatched junction bases numbered 5, after V lost 1 base and J lost 2 bases. The CDR3 sequence is 17 residues long. CDR1 SGHVS and CDR2 FNYEAQ come from the germline V gene. The CDR3 sequence is CASSLVASGGTYNEQFF. The CDR3 nucleotides read TGTGCCAGCAGCTTAGTGGCTAGCGGGGGTACCTACAATGAGCAGTTCTTC.

The CDR3 coding sequence is TGCGCCAGCAGCTCCCACACCGCCGACAGGAACTACAATGAGCAGTTCTTC. It is translated as CASSSHTADRNYNEQFF. The chain links TRBV5-1 to TRBJ2-1, with D perhaps matching TRBD1 (6 bases). V gave up 3 bases and J gave up 3 bases, with 19 bases separating them. The CDR3 loop spans 17 amino acids. From germline, CDR1 is SGHRS and CDR2 YFSETQ.

The V gene is TRBV4-3, the J gene TRBJ2-7; 8 bases fit TRBD2. CDR3 length: 15 amino acids. The V and J ends lost 3 bases and 1 base, in that order; junction bases with no gene match: 5. CDR1 LGHNA and CDR2 YSLEER come from the germline V gene. The CDR3, as DNA: TGCGCCAGCAGCCAGTATAGCGGGGTGTCCTACGAGCAGTACTTC. The encoded protein is CASSQYSGVSYEQYF.

This clone was seen a single time. This chain connects TRBV18 to TRBJ1-5, with TRBD1 matching over 7 bases. The V gene's germline CDR1 is KGHSH and CDR2 LQKENI. V was clipped by 3 bases and J by 9 bases; unmatched bases: 5. This CDR3 has 13 residues. CDR3 DNA: TGTGCCAGCTCACCCGACAGGGAGGCGCCCCAGCATTTT. Translating gives CASSPDREAPQHF.

The rearrangement links TRBV21-1 to TRBJ2-7; TRBD2 is the table's D call and was not checked against the DNA. TRBV21-1 is a pseudogene. CDR3 size: 13 residues. CDR3 bases: TGTGCCAGCAGCACGAAAGAGAGCCCCGAGCAGTACTTC. Protein sequence: CASSTKESPEQYF.

The rearrangement joins TRBV12-3 or TRBV12-4 to TRBJ1-2; D remains unclear. CDR3 length: 13 residues. The germline V and J ends were trimmed by 2 bases and 8 bases, with 12 bases remaining between them. The CDR3 region has the DNA TGTGCCAGCAGTTTATGGAGCTCGGAGGGCTACACCTTC. Translated, it gives CASSLWSSEGYTF.

The chain recombines TRBV13 with TRBJ2-1; TRBD2 is a possible D gene (6 bases). This CDR3 has 17 residues. Per the germline V gene, CDR1 is PRHDT and CDR2 is FYEKMQ (reference sequence). V was clipped by 0 bases and J by 4 bases, with 16 bases between them. In DNA, the CDR3 is TGTGCCAGCAGCTTAGGCCTTGGGGTAGCGGTGTACAATGAGCAGTTCTTC. Translating it yields CASSLGLGVAVYNEQFF.

CDR3 region: CASSFGGDTGELFF. In DNA form, the CDR3 reads TGTGCCAGCAGCTTTGGGGGGGACACCGGGGAGCTGTTTTTT. The chain uses TRBV11-3 and TRBJ2-2, with TRBD2 matching over 7 bases. The CDR3 consists of 14 residues. In germline, CDR1 is SGHNT, CDR2 YENEEA. V gave up 3 bases and J gave up 3 bases; unmatched junction bases: 1. Variable domain in full (rest from reference TRBV11-3 and TRBJ2-2): EAGVVQSPRYKIIEKKQPVAFWCNPISGHNTLYWYLQNLGQGPELLIRYENEEAVDDSQLPKDRFSAERLKGVDSTLKIQPAELGDSAVYLCASSFGGDTGELFFGEGSRLTVL.

In nucleotides, the CDR3 is TGTGCCAGCTCACCGACAGGTGCGGAGAACACTGAAGCTTTCTTT. Translation gives CASSPTGAENTEAFF. This chain uses TRBV18 with TRBJ1-1, with D perhaps matching TRBD1 (6 bases). The CDR3 consists of 15 residues. Trimming took off 3 bases at V and 1 base at J, with 12 bases between the two ends. Germline CDR1 is KGHSH and CDR2 is LQKENI.